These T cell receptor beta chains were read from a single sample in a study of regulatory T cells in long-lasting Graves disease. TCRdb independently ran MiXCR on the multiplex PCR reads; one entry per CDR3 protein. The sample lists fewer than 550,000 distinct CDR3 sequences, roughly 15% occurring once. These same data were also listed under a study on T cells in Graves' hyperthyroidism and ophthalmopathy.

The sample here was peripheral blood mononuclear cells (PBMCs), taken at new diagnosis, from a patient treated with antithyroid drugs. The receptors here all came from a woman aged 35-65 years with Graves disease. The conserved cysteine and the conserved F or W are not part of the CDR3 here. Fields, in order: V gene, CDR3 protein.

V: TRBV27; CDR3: ASSTQGARGYT
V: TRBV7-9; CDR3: ASSLTPIVGTEAF
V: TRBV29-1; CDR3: SVMGQNYEQY
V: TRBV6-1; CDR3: ASSEGQTYSNQPQH
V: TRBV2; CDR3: ASSRTSGAFNEQF
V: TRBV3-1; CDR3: ASSHSGRGSGYT
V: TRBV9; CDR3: ASSVDGGAGNEQF
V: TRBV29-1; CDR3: SVEYGGGQPQH
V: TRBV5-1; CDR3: ASSLDQGLGYT
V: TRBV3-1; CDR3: ASSQAHEAGEVETQY
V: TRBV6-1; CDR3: ASTYPGAAQETQY
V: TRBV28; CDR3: ASTPGGMIYQETQY
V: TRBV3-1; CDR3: ASSLRGNDNSPLH
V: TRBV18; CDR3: ASSPRAIQVANTEAF
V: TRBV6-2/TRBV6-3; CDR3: ASSERPTDTQY
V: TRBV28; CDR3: ASSSTPGQRSPNYGYT
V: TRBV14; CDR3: ASSPQTGGSEKLF
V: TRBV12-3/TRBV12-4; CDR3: ASSYRDIQY
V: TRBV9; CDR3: ASSERDRDQETQY
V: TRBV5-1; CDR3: ASSLAGAATGELF
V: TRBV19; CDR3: ASRLRDSLNQPQH
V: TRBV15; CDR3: ATSRVVTGGRETQY
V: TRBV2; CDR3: ASSGNRVSSYEQY
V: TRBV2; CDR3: ASSEARAGGSYNSPLH
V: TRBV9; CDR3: ASSALPGGSGNTIY
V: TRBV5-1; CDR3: ASSLGSQQETQY
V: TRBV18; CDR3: ASSPDSNEKLF
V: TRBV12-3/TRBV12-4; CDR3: ASSHWTGDTEAKNIQY
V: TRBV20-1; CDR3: SAGTGVGNQPQH
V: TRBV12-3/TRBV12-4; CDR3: ASSPFVGALL
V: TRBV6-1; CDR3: ASSVGQPVSTDTQY
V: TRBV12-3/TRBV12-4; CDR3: ASSYQRVSYEQY
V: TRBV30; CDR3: AWSVMNTEAF
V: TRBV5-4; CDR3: ASSSTGAVPYEQY
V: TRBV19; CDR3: ATNRAVSEKLF
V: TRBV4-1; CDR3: ASSQLERISNQPQH
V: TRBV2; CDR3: ASSEMGQRNQPQH
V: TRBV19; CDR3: GSSMFTTTNEKLF
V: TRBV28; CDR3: ASSYQTGAGYGYT
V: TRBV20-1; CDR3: SATPGQGLNTEAF